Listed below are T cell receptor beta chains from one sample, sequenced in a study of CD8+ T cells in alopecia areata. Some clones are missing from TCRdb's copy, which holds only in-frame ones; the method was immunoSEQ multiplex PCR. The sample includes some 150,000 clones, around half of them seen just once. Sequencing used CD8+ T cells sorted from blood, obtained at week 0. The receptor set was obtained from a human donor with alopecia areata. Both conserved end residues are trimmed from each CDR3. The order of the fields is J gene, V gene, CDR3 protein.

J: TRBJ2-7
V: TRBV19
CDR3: ASSWGLTYEQY

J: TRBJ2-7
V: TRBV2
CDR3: ASSGTYEQY

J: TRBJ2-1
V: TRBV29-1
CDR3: SVEGERGRGNEQF

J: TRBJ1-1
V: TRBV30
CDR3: AWRGEGTEAF

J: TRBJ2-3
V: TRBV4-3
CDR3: ASSQDGGGDTQY

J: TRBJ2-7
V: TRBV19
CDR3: ASSLQPSGTGQGEQY

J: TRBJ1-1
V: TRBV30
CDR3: AWTETGMNTEAF

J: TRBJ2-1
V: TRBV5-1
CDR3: ASSLSPGGWNEQF

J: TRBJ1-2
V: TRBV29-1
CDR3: SGLGAGRVGYT

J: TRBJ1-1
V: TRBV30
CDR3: AWGTGIGTEAF

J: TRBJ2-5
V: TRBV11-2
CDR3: ASSLRHGGRETQY

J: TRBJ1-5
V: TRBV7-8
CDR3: ASSLVWSSEGNQPQH

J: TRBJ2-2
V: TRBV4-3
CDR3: ASSQDRSGGAVGELF

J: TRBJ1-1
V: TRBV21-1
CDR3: ASPVNNRVTEAF

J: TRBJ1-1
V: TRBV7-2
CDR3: ASSLYGNTEAF

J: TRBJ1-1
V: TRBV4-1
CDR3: ASYQGTEAF

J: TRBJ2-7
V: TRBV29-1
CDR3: SVKLDSSYEQY

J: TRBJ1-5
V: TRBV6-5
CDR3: ASSYPGQGGNQPQH

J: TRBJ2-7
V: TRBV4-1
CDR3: ASSQDLGGGRYEQY

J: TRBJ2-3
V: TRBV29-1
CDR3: SVGTPSTDTQY

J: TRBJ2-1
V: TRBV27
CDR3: ASSLSKRGGRYEQF

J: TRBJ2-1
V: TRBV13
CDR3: ASSLGQGSLEQF

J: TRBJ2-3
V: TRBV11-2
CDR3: ASSLGPILAGSTDTQY

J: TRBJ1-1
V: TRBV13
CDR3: ASSPPSQGATEAF

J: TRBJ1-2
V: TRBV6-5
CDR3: ASTRSGPNYGYT

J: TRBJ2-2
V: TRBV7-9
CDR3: ASSLYGELF

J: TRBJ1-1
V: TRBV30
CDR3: AWGLRENTEAF

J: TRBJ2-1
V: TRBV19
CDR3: ASSIGQGTNNEQF

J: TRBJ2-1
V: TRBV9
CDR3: ASSVKAGMVNEQF

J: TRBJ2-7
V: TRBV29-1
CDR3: SVKASYEQY

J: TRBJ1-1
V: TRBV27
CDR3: ASSLGGNTEAF

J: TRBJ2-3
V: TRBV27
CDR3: ASSLGSGGEADTQY

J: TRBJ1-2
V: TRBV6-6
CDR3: ASSYSEGAYGYT

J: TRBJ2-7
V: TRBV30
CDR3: AGRDRGSEQY

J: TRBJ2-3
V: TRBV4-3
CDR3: ASSQDSVVVDTQY

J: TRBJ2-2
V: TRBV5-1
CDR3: ASSFNGVPNTGELF

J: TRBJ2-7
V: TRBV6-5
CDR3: ASRGPGLAEQY

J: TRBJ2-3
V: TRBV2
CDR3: ATKRDTLGTDTQY

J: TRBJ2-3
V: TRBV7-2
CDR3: ASSRTEGTDTQY

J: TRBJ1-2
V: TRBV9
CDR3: ASSPPGRAHNYGYT

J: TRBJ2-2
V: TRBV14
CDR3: ASSQDVDGTGNTGELF

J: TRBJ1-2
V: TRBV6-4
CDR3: ASSETIGQIRGYT

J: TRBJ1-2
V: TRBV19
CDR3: ASSPRTGDGYT

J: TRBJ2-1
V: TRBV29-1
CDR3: SVSRDNEQF

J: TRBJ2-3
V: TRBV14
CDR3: ASSMTSGGTDTQY

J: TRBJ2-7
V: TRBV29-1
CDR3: SVGGGRSGEDEQY

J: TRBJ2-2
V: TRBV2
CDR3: ASMGSGGSTGELF

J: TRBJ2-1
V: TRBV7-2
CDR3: ASSDSGTGDYNEQF

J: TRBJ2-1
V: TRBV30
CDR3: AWSAAQTINNEQF

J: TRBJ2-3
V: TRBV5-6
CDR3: ASSSSGGATDTQY